The entry below describes one T cell receptor (beta chain). These data originate in a study of OX40 agonist ivuxolimab in advanced cancers. TCRdb's copy holds only in-frame clones and misses some; the assay was immunoSEQ multiplex PCR. Here the sample spans 65,000 to 90,000 clones, roughly 85% being singletons. CDR3 size: 12 residues. V dropped 3 bases and J dropped 6 bases, with 9 bases sitting between them. Germline values: CDR1 SGHNT, CDR2 YYREEE (reference sequence). This sequence originates from an adult with an advanced solid tumor such as melanoma, head and neck, liver or kidney cancer. The chain links TRBV5-4 to TRBJ1-2; D may be TRBD1 (6 bases). Sequenced here: CD4+ or CD8+ T cells sorted from blood, sampled in a trial of the OX40 agonist ivuxolimab. The chain's CDR3 is CASSYQGNGYTF. CDR3 DNA: TGTGCCAGCAGCTATCAGGGGAATGGCTACACCTTC.